This section outlines one TCR beta chain sequence together with its context. This sample stems from a study of blood T cell repertoires in COVID-19. Study in general: There were acute and convalescent COVID-19 samples, and they came from the United States, Italy and Spain. Sample material is recorded as cDNA or gDNA derived from T cells, B-cell-depleted T cells, or PBMCs.

The germline V and J ends were trimmed by 1 base and 9 bases, with 13 bases remaining between them. In germline, CDR1 is MGHRA, CDR2 YSYEKL. The CDR3 loop spans 13 amino acids. Measured with immunoSEQ multiplex PCR; TCRdb has only the in-frame clones, and not every one. The sample holds about 280,000 clones; around 90% are singletons and the top ten take approximately 2.2%. The chain couples TRBV4-1 to TRBJ2-7, with D perhaps matching TRBD1 (6 bases). This clonotype was obtained from a man aged 50 to 60 with acute or convalescent COVID-19. Sequencing used peripheral blood. The CDR3 DNA reads TGCGCCAGCAGCCAAGGGCAGGGGTGGTCGCAGTACTTC. Translated: CASSQGQGWSQYF.